The 5 T cell receptor beta chains given below trace back to one sample, sequenced in a study of T cells in Graves' hyperthyroidism and ophthalmopathy. There were TCR beta CDR3 regions amplified from RNA transcripts. The HTBI primer set drove a first-round RT-PCR of the TCR CDR3. MiXCR, applied by TCRdb to the multiplex PCR reads, yields one record per CDR3 protein. The repertoire has around 450,000 distinct CDR3 sequences, 15% to 17% of them found once; the top ten carry 12% to 15%. Sequencing was carried out using blood. These receptors all come from a young woman with Graves' hyperthyroidism.

This clonotype was seen many times. The chain recombines TRBV4-2 with TRBJ1-1; no clear D gene. Germline-derived CDR1 and CDR2 are LGHNA and YNFKEQ. V was clipped by 1 base and J by 1 base, with 7 bases between them. The CDR3 covers 14 residues. CDR3 in DNA: TGTGCCAGCAGCCAAGTAGCAGGGAACACTGAAGCTTTCTTT. It codes for CASSQVAGNTEAFF.

This clonotype was counted between two and nine times. The chain has TRBV14 and TRBJ1-2; D might be TRBD1 (6 bases). Germline assignment: CDR1 SGHDN and CDR2 FVKESK. This CDR3 has 16 amino acids. V was clipped by 1 base and J by 6 bases, with 18 bases between them. CDR3 DNA: TGTGCCAGCAGCCAAGTTCGTGACAGGTATCTCCATGGCTACACCTTC. Protein: CASSQVRDRYLHGYTF.

This clonotype was detected ten times or more. This chain links TRBV28 with TRBJ2-1; 8 bases align to TRBD1. V was clipped by 5 bases and J by 6 bases; unmatched bases: 15. The CDR3 covers 17 residues. Germline V CDR1 and CDR2: MDHEN, SYDVKM. The CDR3 nucleotides read TGTGCCAGCAGTGGTTCCCGGAGGACAGGGAAGTTCAATGAGCAGTTCTTC. Its translation: CASSGSRRTGKFNEQFF.

The J gene is TRBJ2-5, the V gene TRBV5-6, with 10 bases identical to TRBD1. This CDR3 is 15 amino acids long. With 3 bases clipped from V and 5 bases from J, the junction kept 7 bases outside the gene matches. Germline V lookup: CDR1 SGHDT, CDR2 YYEEEE. This CDR3 reads CASSSSGTGAETQYF. CDR3 sequence (DNA): TGTGCCAGCAGCTCCTCCGGGACAGGGGCGGAGACCCAGTACTTC.

This clonotype was seen at least ten times. The chain couples TRBV28 to TRBJ2-1; 7 bases map to TRBD1. Germline V gene data show CDR1 as MDHEN and CDR2 as SYDVKM. V gave up 4 bases and J gave up 9 bases; unmatched junction bases: 12. The CDR3 runs 15 residues. CDR3: CASSSKGAHLGEQFF. The CDR3, as DNA: TGTGCCAGCAGTTCTAAGGGGGCGCATCTAGGTGAGCAGTTCTTC.